Sequencing of this T cell receptor (beta chain) was carried out in a study of beta chain features in type 1 diabetes. This clone appeared a few times. Its antigen remains unknown. Germline trimming cut 7 bases from V and 8 bases from J; bases unmatched to any gene: 9. The germline gives CDR1 SGHTA, CDR2 FQGNSA. The CDR3 has 14 residues. cDNA synthesis used the whole RNA isolate, giving expressed TCRB sequences. Method: immunoSEQ multiplex PCR; TCRdb's copy keeps in-frame clones and lacks some. This sample carries around 180,000 clones, about 7.9% of them seen once, and the ten largest clones take 0.5%. Regarding the study as a whole: Cells carrying high TCR expression could end up over-represented when cDNA is sequenced. Among all four CD4+ subsets, Type 1 diabetes patients had TCRB CDR3s that were moderately but significantly shorter.

Sequenced: central memory CD4+ T cells from blood. The clonotype comes from a man aged 18 to 35 with type 1 diabetes. This rearrangement joins TRBV7-2 to TRBJ2-4; 9 nucleotides match TRBD2. CDR3 nucleotide sequence: TGTGCCAGCACCCTTAGCGGGGGCTATGACATTCAGTACTTC. Residues: CASTLSGGYDIQYF.